This T cell receptor (beta chain) was observed in a study of cytomegalovirus exposure and HLA in healthy donors. Germline CDR1 and CDR2: SGDLS and YYNGEE. This CDR3 comprises 16 residues. V was clipped by 2 bases and J by 1 base, with 12 bases between them. With regard to this clone: Its specificity is unknown.

General study results and limits: In a later analysis, TCR beta V- and J-gene trimming showed a link to a missense DCLRE1C variant. Using the classifier, cytomegalovirus status was reportedly diagnosed with high specificity and sensitivity. There were fewer than 200 TCR beta chains listed as cytomegalovirus-associated.

PCR employed 60 Vbeta and 13 Jbeta primers. Using immunoSEQ multiplex PCR, the repertoire was profiled, and TCRdb retains in-frame clones only, with some absent. The profile shows about 160,000 clones, roughly four fifths of them singletons. What was sequenced was PBMCs. The receptor was isolated from a man aged 45-65 years in good health and CMV-seropositive. The genes are TRBV9 and TRBJ2-2, with TRBD1 as a possible D gene (6 bases). The CDR3 DNA follows: TGTGCCAGCAGCGTTCTACAGGGTGGGAACACCGGGGAGCTGTTTTTT. The encoded protein is CASSVLQGGNTGELFF.